The T cell receptor (beta chain) under discussion was sequenced for a study of blood T cell repertoires in COVID-19. Study as a whole: PBMCs, B-cell-depleted T cells, or T cells were the source of the cDNA or gDNA that made up the material.

The CDR3 covers 12 residues. The V gene's germline CDR1 is SGHRS and CDR2 YFSETQ. V shed 3 bases and J 8 bases; nucleotides not matched to a gene: 2. Method: immunoSEQ multiplex PCR; TCRdb's copy keeps in-frame clones and lacks some. Of about 160,000 clones in the sample, 90% were seen once. This chain links TRBV5-1 with TRBJ2-1; 7 bases are shared with TRBD1. Sequenced input: peripheral blood. This receptor was obtained from a man in his 60s with active or convalescent COVID-19. The chain's CDR3 is CASSSGQDEQFF. The CDR3 DNA is TGCGCCAGCAGCTCCGGACAGGATGAGCAGTTCTTC.